Following are 2 T cell receptor beta chains from one sample sequenced in a study of cytotoxic CD8 clonotypes in ibrutinib-treated CLL. Clones were read by immunoSEQ multiplex PCR, and TCRdb kept only the in-frame ones, dropping some. The top ten clones hold roughly 5.9% of a sample with 200,000 to 250,000 clones, roughly 65% of them seen once. Source: PBMCs, taken after 12 months of ibrutinib treatment. The source is a human donor with chronic lymphocytic leukemia.

The chain couples TRBV6-1 to TRBJ2-7, with D unclear. The CDR3 has 12 amino acids. Between the trimmed V and J ends, which lost 6 bases and 2 bases, there was a span of 8 bases. CDR1 is MNHNS and CDR2 is SASEGT in the germline V gene. Written as DNA, the CDR3 is TGTGCCAGCAGAATTCTACCCTACGAGCAGTACTTC. Protein product: CASRILPYEQYF.

The chain has TRBV5-1 and TRBJ2-7; the D is unclear. Germline loops: CDR1 SGHRS, CDR2 YFSETQ. There are 11 residues in the CDR3. V lost 3 bases and J lost 5, with 6 bases in between. This chain's CDR3 is CASSWGNEQYF. The DNA of the CDR3 is TGCGCCAGCAGCTGGGGTAACGAGCAGTACTTC.